This T cell receptor (beta chain) was identified in a study of CD8+ T cells in alopecia areata. Specified treatment: oral pan-JAK inhibitor, 5-10 mg twice daily. RNA, once extracted, was reverse transcribed into cDNA for use as the sequencing template. This table comes from immunoSEQ multiplex PCR, and its TCRdb copy is limited to in-frame clones, with some not included. This sample has some 200,000 clones, with around three fifths found just once. There are 14 residues in the CDR3. Deletions cut 7 bases from V and 5 bases from J, with 21 bases between. The germline CDR1 and CDR2 sequences are SQVTM and ANQGSEA.

The gene calls are TRBV29-1 and TRBJ2-7; no definite D call. This specimen was CD8+ T cells sorted from blood, taken at week 24, from a patient treated with tofacitinib. The TCR sequence derives from a human donor with alopecia areata. The CDR3 sequence: CSAVEGWAIHEQYF. Here the CDR3 DNA reads TGCAGCGCTGTGGAAGGATGGGCTATCCACGAGCAGTACTTC.